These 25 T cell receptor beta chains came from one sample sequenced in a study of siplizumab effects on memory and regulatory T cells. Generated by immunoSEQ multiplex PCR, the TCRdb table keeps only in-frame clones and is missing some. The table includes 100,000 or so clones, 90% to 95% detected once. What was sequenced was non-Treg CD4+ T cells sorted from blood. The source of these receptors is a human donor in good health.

The CDR3, as DNA: TGTGCCAGCAGCTTGGCCTCCCTAGCGGGGGGCCAGGACGAGCAGTACTTC. Translation: CASSLASLAGGQDEQYF. This rearrangement joins TRBV5-6 to TRBJ2-7; 11 bases are shared with TRBD2. V gave up 0 bases and J gave up 5 bases; unmatched junction bases: 10. The CDR3 runs to 17 residues. In germline, CDR1 is SGHDT, CDR2 YYEEEE.

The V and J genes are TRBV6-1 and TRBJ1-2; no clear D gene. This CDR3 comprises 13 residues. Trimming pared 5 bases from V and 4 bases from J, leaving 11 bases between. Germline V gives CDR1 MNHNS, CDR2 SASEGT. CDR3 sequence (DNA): TGTGCCAGCAGTACGGCAGCTACCTATGGCTACACCTTC. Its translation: CASSTAATYGYTF.

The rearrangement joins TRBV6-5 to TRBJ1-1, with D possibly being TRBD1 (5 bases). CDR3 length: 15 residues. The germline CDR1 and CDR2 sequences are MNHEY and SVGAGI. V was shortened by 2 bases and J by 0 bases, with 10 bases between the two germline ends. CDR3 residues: CASSYPGGVNTEAFF. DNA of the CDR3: TGTGCCAGCAGTTACCCGGGGGGGGTGAACACTGAAGCTTTCTTT.

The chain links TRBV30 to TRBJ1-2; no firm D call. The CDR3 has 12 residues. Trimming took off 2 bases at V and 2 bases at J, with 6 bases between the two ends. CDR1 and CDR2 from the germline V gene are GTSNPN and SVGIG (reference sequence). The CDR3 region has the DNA TGTGCCTGGAGTCCACCCAACTATGGCTACACCTTC. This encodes CAWSPPNYGYTF. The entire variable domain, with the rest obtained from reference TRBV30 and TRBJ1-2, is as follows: SQTIHQWPATLVQPVGSPLSLECTVEGTSNPNLYWYRQAAGRGLQLLFYSVGIGQISSEVPQNLSASRPQDRQFILSSKKLLLSDSGFYLCAWSPPNYGYTFGSGTRLTVV.

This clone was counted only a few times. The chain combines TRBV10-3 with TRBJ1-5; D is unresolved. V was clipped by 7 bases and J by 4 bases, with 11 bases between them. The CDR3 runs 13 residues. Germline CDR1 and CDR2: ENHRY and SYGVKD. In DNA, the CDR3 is TGTGCCATCACACCAGAAACAAATCAGCCCCAGCATTTT. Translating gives CAITPETNQPQHF.

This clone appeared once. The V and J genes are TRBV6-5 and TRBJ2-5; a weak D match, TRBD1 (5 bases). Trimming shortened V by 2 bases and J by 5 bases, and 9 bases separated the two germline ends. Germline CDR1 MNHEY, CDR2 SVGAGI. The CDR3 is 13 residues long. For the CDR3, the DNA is TGTGCCAGCAGTTACCCCCAGGGCGAGACCCAGTACTTC. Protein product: CASSYPQGETQYF.

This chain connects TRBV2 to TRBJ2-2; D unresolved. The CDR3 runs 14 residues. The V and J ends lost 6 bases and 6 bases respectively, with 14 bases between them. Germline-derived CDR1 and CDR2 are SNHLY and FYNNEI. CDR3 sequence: CASRGNLGPGELFF. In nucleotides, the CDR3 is TGTGCCAGCAGGGGGAACCTGGGCCCCGGGGAGCTGTTTTTT.

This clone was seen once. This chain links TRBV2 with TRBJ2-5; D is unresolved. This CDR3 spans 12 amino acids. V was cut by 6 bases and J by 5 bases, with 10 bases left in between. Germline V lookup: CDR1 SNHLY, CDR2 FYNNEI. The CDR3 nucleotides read TGTGCCAGCAGCGCTCTTTGGGAGACCCAGTACTTC. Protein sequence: CASSALWETQYF. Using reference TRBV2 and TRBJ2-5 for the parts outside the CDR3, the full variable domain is EPEVTQTPSHQVTQMGQEVILRCVPISNHLYFYWYRQILGQKVEFLVSFYNNEISEKSEIFDDQFSVERPDGSNFTLKIRSTKLEDSAMYFCASSALWETQYFGPGTRLLVL.

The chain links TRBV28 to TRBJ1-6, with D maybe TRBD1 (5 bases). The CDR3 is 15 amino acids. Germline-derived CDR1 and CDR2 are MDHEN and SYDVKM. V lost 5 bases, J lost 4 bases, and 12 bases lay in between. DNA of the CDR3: TGTGCCAGCAGTGCACTGGGGGATTATAATTCACCCCTCCACTTT. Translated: CASSALGDYNSPLHF.

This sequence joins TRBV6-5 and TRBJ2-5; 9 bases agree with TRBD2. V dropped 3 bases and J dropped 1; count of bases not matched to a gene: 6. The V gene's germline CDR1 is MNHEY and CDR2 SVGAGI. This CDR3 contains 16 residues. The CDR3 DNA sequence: TGTGCCAGCAGTTATGGGCCAGCGGGGGGCCAAGAGACCCAGTACTTC. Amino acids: CASSYGPAGGQETQYF.

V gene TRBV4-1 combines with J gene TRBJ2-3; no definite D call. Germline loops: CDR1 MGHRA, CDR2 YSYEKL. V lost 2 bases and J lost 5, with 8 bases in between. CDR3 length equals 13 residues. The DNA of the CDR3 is TGCGCCAGCAGCCAACGATTGATAGATACGCAGTATTTT. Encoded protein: CASSQRLIDTQYF.

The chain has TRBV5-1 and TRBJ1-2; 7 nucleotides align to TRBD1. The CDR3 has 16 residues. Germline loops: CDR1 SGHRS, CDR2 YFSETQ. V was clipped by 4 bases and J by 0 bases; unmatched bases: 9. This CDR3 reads CASSRETGNSNYGYTF. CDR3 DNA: TGCGCCAGCAGCCGGGAGACAGGGAATTCTAACTATGGCTACACCTTC.

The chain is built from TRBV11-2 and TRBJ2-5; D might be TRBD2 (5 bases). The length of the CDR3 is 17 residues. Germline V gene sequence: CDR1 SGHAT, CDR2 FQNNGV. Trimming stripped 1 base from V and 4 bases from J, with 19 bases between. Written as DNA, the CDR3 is TGTGCCAGCAGCTTAGTATCCCTCGGACCCGCGGGAGAGACCCAGTACTTC. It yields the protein CASSLVSLGPAGETQYF. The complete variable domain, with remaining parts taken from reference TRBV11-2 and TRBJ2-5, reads EAGVAQSPRYKIIEKRQSVAFWCNPISGHATLYWYQQILGQGPKLLIQFQNNGVVDDSQLPKDRFSAERLKGVDSTLKIQPAKLEDSAVYLCASSLVSLGPAGETQYFGPGTRLLVL.

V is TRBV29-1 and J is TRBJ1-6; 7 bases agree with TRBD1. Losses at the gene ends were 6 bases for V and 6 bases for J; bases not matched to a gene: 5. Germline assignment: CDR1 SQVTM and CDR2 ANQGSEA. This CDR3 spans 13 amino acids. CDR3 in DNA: TGCAGCGTCGGACAGGCAGTTAATTCACCCCTCCACTTT. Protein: CSVGQAVNSPLHF.

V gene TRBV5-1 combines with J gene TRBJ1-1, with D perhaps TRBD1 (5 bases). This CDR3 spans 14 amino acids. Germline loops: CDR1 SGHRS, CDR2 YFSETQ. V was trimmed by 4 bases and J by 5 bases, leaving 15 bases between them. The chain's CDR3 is CASSPTRVWTEAFF. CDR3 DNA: TGCGCCAGCAGCCCTACCAGGGTGTGGACTGAAGCTTTCTTT.

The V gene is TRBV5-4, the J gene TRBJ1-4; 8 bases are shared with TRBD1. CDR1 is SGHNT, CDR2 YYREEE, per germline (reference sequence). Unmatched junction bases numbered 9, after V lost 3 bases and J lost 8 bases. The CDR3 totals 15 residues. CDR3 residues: CASSYQGQGGEKLFF. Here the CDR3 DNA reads TGTGCCAGCAGCTACCAAGGACAGGGTGGGGAAAAACTGTTTTTT.

The CDR3 loop reads CASSDGATRKLFF. The CDR3 DNA sequence: TGTGCCAGCAGTGACGGGGCGACGAGAAAACTGTTTTTT. The chain couples TRBV2 to TRBJ1-4, with D possibly being TRBD1 (5 bases). Germline CDR1 SNHLY, CDR2 FYNNEI. The CDR3 has 13 amino acids. The V end was cut by 3 bases, the J end by 10 bases, with 12 bases between.

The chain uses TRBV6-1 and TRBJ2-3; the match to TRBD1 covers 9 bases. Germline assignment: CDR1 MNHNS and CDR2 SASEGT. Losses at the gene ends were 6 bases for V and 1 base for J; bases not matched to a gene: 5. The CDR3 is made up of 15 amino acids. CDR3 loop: CASRPGQGGTDTQYF. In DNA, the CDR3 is TGTGCCAGCAGGCCGGGACAGGGTGGCACAGATACGCAGTATTTT.

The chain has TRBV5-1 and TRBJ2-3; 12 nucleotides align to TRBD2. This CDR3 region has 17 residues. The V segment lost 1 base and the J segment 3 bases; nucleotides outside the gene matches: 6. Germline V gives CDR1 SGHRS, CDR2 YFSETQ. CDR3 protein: CASSLLAGGLSTDTQYF. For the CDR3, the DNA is TGCGCCAGCAGCTTGCTAGCGGGGGGGCTATCGACAGATACGCAGTATTTT.

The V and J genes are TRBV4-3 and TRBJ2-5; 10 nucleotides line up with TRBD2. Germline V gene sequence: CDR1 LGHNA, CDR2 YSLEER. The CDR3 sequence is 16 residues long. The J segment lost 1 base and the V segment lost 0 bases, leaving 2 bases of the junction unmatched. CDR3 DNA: TGCGCCAGCAGCCAAGATCTAGCGGGGGCCCAAGAGACCCAGTACTTC. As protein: CASSQDLAGAQETQYF.

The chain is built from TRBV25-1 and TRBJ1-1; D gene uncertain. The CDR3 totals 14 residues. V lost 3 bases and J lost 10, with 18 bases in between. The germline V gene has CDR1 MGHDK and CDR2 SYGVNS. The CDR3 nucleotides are TGTGCCAGCAGTGATCGACACTCAGCCACCGGAGCTTTCTTT. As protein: CASSDRHSATGAFF. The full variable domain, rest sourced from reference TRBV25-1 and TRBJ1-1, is EADIYQTPRYLVIGTGKKITLECSQTMGHDKMYWYQQDPGMELHLIHYSYGVNSTEKGDLSSESTVSRIRTEHFPLTLESARPSHTSQYLCASSDRHSATGAFFGQGTRLTVV.

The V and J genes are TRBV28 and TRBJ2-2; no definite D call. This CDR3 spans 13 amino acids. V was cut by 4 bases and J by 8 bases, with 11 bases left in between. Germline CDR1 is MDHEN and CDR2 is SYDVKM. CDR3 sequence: CASSWLEWGELFF. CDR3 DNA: TGTGCCAGCAGTTGGTTGGAGTGGGGGGAGCTGTTTTTT.

CDR3 DNA: TGCGCCAGCAGCTCCCGGGACAGGAGTGGCTACACCTTC. The encoded protein is CASSSRDRSGYTF. This sequence joins TRBV5-1 and TRBJ1-2; 8 nucleotides align to TRBD1. The CDR3 consists of 13 residues. Trimming took 3 bases from V and 7 from J; bases not matched to a gene: 5. The V gene's germline CDR1 is SGHRS and CDR2 YFSETQ.

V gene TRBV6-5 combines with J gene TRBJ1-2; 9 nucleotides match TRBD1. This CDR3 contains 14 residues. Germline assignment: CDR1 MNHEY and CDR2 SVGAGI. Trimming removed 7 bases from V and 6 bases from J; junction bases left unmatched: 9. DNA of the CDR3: TGTGCCAGCATTGGGACAGGGTCCACACATGGCTACACCTTC. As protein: CASIGTGSTHGYTF.

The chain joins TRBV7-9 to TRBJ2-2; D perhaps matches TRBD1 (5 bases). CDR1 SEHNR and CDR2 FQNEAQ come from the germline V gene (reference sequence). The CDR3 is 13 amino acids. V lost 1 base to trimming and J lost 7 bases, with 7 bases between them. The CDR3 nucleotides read TGTGCCAGCAGCTTAGAGGGGATCGGGGAGCTGTTTTTT. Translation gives CASSLEGIGELFF.